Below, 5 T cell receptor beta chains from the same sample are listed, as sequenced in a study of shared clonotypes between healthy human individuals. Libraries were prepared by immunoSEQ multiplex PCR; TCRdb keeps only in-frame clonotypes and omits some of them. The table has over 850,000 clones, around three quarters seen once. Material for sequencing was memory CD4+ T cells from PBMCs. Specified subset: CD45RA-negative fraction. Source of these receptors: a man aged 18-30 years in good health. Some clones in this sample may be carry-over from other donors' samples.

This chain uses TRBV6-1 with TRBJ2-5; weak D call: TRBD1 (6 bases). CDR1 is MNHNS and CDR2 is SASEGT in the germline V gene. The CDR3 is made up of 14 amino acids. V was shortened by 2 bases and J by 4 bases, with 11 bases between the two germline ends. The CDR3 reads CASSEFRGRETQYF. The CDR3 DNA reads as TGTGCCAGCAGTGAATTTAGGGGGAGAGAGACCCAGTACTTC.

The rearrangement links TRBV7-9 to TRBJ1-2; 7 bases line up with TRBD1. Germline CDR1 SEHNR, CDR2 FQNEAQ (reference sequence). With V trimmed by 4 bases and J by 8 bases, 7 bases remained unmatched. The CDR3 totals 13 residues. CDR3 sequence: CASSSTGKGGYTF. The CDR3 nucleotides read TGTGCCAGCAGCTCGACAGGGAAGGGCGGCTACACCTTC.

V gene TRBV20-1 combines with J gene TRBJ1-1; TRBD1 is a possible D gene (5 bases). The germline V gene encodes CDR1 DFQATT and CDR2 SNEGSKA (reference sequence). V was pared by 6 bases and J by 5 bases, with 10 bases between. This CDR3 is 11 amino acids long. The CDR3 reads CSAGEGTEAFF. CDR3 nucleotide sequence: TGCAGTGCGGGTGAGGGGACTGAAGCTTTCTTT.

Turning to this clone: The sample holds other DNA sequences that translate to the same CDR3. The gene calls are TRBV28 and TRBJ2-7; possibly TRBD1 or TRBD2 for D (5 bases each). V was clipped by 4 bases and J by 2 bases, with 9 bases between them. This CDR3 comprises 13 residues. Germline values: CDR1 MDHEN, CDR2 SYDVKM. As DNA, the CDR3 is TGTGCCAGCAGTTCGGGACCTACCTACGAGCAGTACTTC. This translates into CASSSGPTYEQYF.

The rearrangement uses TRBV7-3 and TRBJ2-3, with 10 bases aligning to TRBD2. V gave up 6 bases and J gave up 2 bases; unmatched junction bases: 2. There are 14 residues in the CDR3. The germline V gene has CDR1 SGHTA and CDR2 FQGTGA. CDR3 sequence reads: CASRAGGPTDTQYF. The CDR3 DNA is TGTGCCAGCAGAGCGGGAGGGCCCACAGATACGCAGTATTTT. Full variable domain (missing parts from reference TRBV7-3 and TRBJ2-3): GAGVSQTPSNKVTEKGKYVELRCDPISGHTALYWYRQSLGQGPEFLIYFQGTGAADDSGLPNDRFFAVRPEGSVSTLKIQRTERGDSAVYLCASRAGGPTDTQYFGPGTRLTVL.